This is a list of T cell receptor beta chains from one sample in a study of CXCR4 blockade with PD-1 therapy in pancreatic cancer. The assay was immunoSEQ multiplex PCR, and TCRdb's table has in-frame clones only and misses some. The top ten clones hold over 4.5% of a sample with over 15,000 clones, 55% to 85% of them seen once. Sequenced material: tumor tissue. These receptors were obtained from a human donor with pancreatic ductal adenocarcinoma. The CDR3 runs from the conserved cysteine through the conserved F or W. D genes are given only for firm matches. The size entry is marked missing in some rows and otherwise reads once, few, many or a size class.

J: TRBJ2-7; V: TRBV7-2; D: NA; size: few; CDR3: CASSLLGVGEQYF; DNA: TGTGCCAGCAGCTTATTAGGGGTTGGAGAGCAGTACTTC
J: TRBJ2-5; V: TRBV12-5; D: NA; size: NA; CDR3: CASGLQETQYF; DNA: TGTGCCAGCGGGCTCCAGGAGACCCAGTACTTC
J: TRBJ1-1; V: TRBV28; D: NA; size: NA; CDR3: CASSLARALNTEAFF; DNA: TGTGCCAGCAGTTTAGCTAGGGCGTTGAACACTGAAGCTTTCTTT
J: TRBJ2-6; V: TRBV5-1; D: NA; size: few; CDR3: CASSLDGAGANVLTF; DNA: TGCGCCAGCAGCTTGGACGGGGCTGGGGCCAACGTCCTGACTTTC
J: TRBJ2-3; V: TRBV16; D: NA; size: NA; CDR3: CASSLPGGHGTDTQYF; DNA: TGTGCCAGCAGCCTCCCGGGCGGGCATGGCACAGATACGCAGTATTTT
J: TRBJ2-1; V: TRBV28; D: TRBD1; size: NA; CDR3: CASSPLHDRGVDNEQFF; DNA: TGTGCCAGCAGTCCTCTCCACGACAGGGGAGTTGACAATGAGCAGTTCTTC
J: TRBJ2-2; V: TRBV28; D: NA; size: NA; CDR3: CASLSGPRQNTGELFF; DNA: TGTGCCAGCTTAAGCGGGCCCCGGCAAAACACCGGGGAGCTGTTTTTT
J: TRBJ1-1; V: TRBV6-4; D: NA; size: NA; CDR3: CASRRGNTEAFF; DNA: TGTGCCAGCAGGAGGGGGAACACTGAAGCTTTCTTT
J: TRBJ2-2; V: TRBV19; D: TRBD1; size: NA; CDR3: CASSPRGQGDGELFF; DNA: TGTGCCAGTAGTCCGCGAGGACAGGGGGACGGGGAGCTGTTTTTT
J: TRBJ2-7; V: TRBV6-8; D: TRBD1; size: few; CDR3: CASSGDRAGEQYF; DNA: TGTGCCAGCAGTGGGGACAGGGCTGGGGAGCAGTACTTC
J: TRBJ1-1; V: TRBV18; D: TRBD1; size: few; CDR3: CASSLKGGDTEAFF; DNA: TGTGCCAGCTCACTGAAAGGGGGCGACACTGAAGCTTTCTTT
J: TRBJ2-5; V: TRBV28; D: NA; size: few; CDR3: CASSHDRDLETQYF; DNA: TGTGCCAGCAGTCACGACCGGGACCTAGAGACCCAGTACTTC
J: TRBJ2-7; V: TRBV28; D: NA; size: NA; CDR3: CASILSGGSPSYEQYF; DNA: TGTGCCAGCATTCTCTCCGGGGGATCCCCGTCTTACGAGCAGTACTTC
J: TRBJ2-1; V: TRBV22-1; D: NA; size: NA; CDR3: CASSSGTGWHNEQFF; DNA: TGTGCCAGCAGTTCCGGGACAGGGTGGCACAATGAGCAGTTCTTC
J: TRBJ2-5; V: TRBV19; D: TRBD2; size: NA; CDR3: CASSIGTSGRGETQYF; DNA: TGTGCCAGTAGTATAGGGACTAGCGGGAGGGGTGAGACCCAGTACTTC
J: TRBJ2-2; V: TRBV2; D: TRBD2; size: NA; CDR3: CASTLGLAGEVLFF; DNA: TGTGCCAGCACCCTAGGACTAGCGGGAGAGGTTCTGTTTTTT
J: TRBJ2-1; V: TRBV29-1; D: NA; size: NA; CDR3: CSVEGLAFSYNEQFF; DNA: TGCAGCGTTGAAGGGCTAGCGTTCTCCTACAATGAGCAGTTCTTC
J: TRBJ2-1; V: TRBV28; D: NA; size: NA; CDR3: CASNLGGIYNEQFF; DNA: TGTGCCAGCAACCTGGGTGGGATCTACAATGAGCAGTTCTTC
J: TRBJ2-1; V: TRBV2; D: NA; size: NA; CDR3: CASSNQGRNEQFF; DNA: TGTGCCAGCAGTAACCAGGGGCGAAATGAGCAGTTCTTC
J: TRBJ1-2; V: TRBV15; D: NA; size: NA; CDR3: CATSRGGPTDYGYTF; DNA: TGTGCCACCAGCAGGGGAGGGCCAACGGACTATGGCTACACCTTC
J: TRBJ2-1; V: TRBV28; D: TRBD2; size: once; CDR3: CASSSLTSLSSYNEQFF; DNA: TGTGCCAGCAGTTCATTGACTAGCCTGAGCTCCTACAATGAGCAGTTCTTC
J: TRBJ2-1; V: TRBV15; D: NA; size: NA; CDR3: CATSPLGAELYNEQFF; DNA: TGTGCCACCAGCCCTCTGGGGGCGGAGTTATACAATGAGCAGTTCTTC
J: TRBJ1-1; V: TRBV6-8; D: TRBD1; size: few; CDR3: CASRISRDRAAEAFF; DNA: TGTGCCAGCAGAATTTCCCGGGACAGGGCGGCTGAAGCTTTCTTT
J: TRBJ1-2; V: TRBV19; D: TRBD1; size: NA; CDR3: CASSLDRDTYGYTF; DNA: TGTGCCAGTAGTTTGGACAGGGATACCTATGGCTACACCTTC
J: TRBJ2-7; V: TRBV6-8; D: NA; size: NA; CDR3: CASSYSPWGYGQNLSYEQYF; DNA: TGTGCCAGCAGTTACTCCCCCTGGGGGTACGGACAGAATCTTTCCTACGAGCAGTACTTC
J: TRBJ2-3; V: TRBV5-1; D: NA; size: once; CDR3: CASSLEGRPRGDTQYF; DNA: TGCGCCAGCAGCTTGGAGGGCAGACCGAGGGGAGATACGCAGTATTTT
J: TRBJ2-3; V: TRBV19; D: NA; size: NA; CDR3: CASSRELGTQYF; DNA: TGTGCCAGTAGTAGGGAGCTAGGTACGCAGTATTTT